This T cell receptor (beta chain) was sequenced during a study of read filtering for tumor transcriptome and immune sequencing. Across the whole study: R-ISS stage counts were eight or nine for I, about 15 for II, roughly seven for III.

Study results and limitations: Single-read clonotypes: about 81.9% of IR-seq clonotypes (roughly 3.5% of reads), 74.6% of RNA-seq clonotypes (roughly 45% of reads). Sorted CD138-negative bone marrow cells were not purified T cells.

Molecular barcoded adaptors covering alpha/delta and beta/gamma chains were used on roughly 370 ng RNA. TCRdb itself ran the reads through MiXCR, one entry per CDR3 protein. The sample yields around 41,000 distinct CDR3 sequences, around 13% seen once. The CDR3 has 14 amino acids. The ends were cut back, 4 bases at V and 8 bases at J, with 15 bases in the middle. Looked up from germline, CDR1 is SGHRS and CDR2 is YFSETQ. In this sample, this clonotype turned up a few times. The antigen remains undetermined. Given the absence of the conserved phenylalanine or tryptophan at the CDR3 end, a read error is likely.

What was sequenced was a population of CD138-negative cells sorted from bone marrow. The rearrangement links TRBV5-1 to TRBJ1-4; a weak D match, TRBD1 (6 bases). The source is a donor aged 40 or older with multiple myeloma. Here the CDR3 DNA reads TGCGCCAGCAGCCGGGGGGCAGGGCAGGAAAAACTGTTTCTT. Translating gives CASSRGAGQEKLFL.